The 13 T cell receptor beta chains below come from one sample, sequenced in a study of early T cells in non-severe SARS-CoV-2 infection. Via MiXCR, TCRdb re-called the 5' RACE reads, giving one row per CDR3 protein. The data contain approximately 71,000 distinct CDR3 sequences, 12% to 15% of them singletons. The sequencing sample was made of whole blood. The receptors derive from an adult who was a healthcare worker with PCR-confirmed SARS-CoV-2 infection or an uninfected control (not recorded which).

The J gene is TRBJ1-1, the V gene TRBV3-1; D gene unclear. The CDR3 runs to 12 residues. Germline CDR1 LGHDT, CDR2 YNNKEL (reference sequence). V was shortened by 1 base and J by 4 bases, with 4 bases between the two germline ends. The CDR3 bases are TGTGCCAGCAGCCAAGTCGCCACTGAAGCTTTCTTT. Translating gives CASSQVATEAFF.

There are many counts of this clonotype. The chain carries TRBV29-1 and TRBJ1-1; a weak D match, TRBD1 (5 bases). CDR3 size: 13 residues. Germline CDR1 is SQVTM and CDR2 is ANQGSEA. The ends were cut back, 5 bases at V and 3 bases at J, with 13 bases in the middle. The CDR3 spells CSVPGQGDTEAFF. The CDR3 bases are TGCAGCGTTCCCGGGCAGGGCGACACTGAAGCTTTCTTT. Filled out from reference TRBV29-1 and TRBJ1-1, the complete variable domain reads SAVISQKPSRDICQRGTSLTIQCQVDSQVTMMFWYRQQPGQSLTLIATANQGSEATYESGFVIDKFPISRPNLTFSTLTVSNMSPEDSSIYLCSVPGQGDTEAFFGQGTRLTVV.

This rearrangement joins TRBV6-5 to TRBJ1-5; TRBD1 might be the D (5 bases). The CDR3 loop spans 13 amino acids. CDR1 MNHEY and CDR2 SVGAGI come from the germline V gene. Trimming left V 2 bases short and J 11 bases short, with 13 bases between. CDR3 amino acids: CASSYGRAMTQHF. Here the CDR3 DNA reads TGTGCCAGCAGTTACGGCAGGGCCATGACCCAGCATTTT.

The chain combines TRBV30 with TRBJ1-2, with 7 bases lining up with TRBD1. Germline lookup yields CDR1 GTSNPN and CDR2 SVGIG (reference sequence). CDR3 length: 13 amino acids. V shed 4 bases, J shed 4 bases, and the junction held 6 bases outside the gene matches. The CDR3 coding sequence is TGTGCCTGGAACAGGGGACTTAGCTATGGCTACACCTTC. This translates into CAWNRGLSYGYTF.

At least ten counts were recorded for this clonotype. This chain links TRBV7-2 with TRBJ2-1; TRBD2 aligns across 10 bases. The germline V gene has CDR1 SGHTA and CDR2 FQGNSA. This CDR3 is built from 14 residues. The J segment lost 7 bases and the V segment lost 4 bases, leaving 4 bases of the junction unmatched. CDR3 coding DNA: TGTGCCAGCAGCTATCTAGCGGGGGCAAATGAGCAGTTCTTC. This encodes CASSYLAGANEQFF.

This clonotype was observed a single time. The CDR3 sequence is CASSLVWGQANTEAFF. The DNA of the CDR3 is TGTGCCAGCAGCTTAGTATGGGGGCAGGCGAACACTGAAGCTTTCTTT. The V call is TRBV11-2, the J call TRBJ1-1; a possible D gene is TRBD1 (6 bases). This CDR3 is 16 amino acids long. Germline V gene data show CDR1 as SGHAT and CDR2 as FQNNGV. Trimming removed 1 base from V and 1 base from J, with 13 bases in between.

The CDR3 here is CSTLLVFTDTQYF. The CDR3 nucleotides read TGCAGCACCTTGCTGGTGTTCACAGATACGCAGTATTTT. The chain uses TRBV29-1 and TRBJ2-3; D remains unclear. Trimming shortened V by 8 bases and J by 2 bases, and 14 bases separated the two germline ends. CDR1 is SQVTM and CDR2 is ANQGSEA in the germline V gene. This CDR3 has 13 residues.

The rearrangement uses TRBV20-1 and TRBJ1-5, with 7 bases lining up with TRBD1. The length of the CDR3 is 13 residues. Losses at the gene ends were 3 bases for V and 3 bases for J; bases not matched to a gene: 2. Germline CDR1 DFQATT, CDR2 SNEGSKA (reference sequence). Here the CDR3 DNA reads TGCAGTGCTAGCGGGACAGCCAATCAGCCCCAGCATTTT. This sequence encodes CSASGTANQPQHF.

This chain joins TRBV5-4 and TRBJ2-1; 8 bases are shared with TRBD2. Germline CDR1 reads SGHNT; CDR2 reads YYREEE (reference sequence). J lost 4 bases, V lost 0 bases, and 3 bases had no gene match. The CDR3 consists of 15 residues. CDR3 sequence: CASSLAGGMYNEQFF. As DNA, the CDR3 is TGTGCCAGCAGCTTGGCGGGGGGGATGTACAATGAGCAGTTCTTC.

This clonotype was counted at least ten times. DNA for the CDR3: TGCAGCGTTGTTGGGGGGACAGGGAATGGCTACACCTTC. Its translation: CSVVGGTGNGYTF. The chain has TRBV29-1 and TRBJ1-2; the match to TRBD1 covers 9 bases. The V segment lost 4 bases and the J segment 6 bases; nucleotides outside the gene matches: 6. The CDR3 runs to 13 residues. CDR1 is SQVTM, CDR2 ANQGSEA, per germline.

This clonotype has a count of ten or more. For the CDR3, the DNA is TGTGCCAGCAGCTTCGGTCCAGGGGTAGGCACAGATACGCAGTATTTT. This gives the protein CASSFGPGVGTDTQYF. The rearrangement links TRBV7-2 to TRBJ2-3; weak D call: TRBD1 (6 bases). With 3 bases removed from V and 1 base from J, the gap between germline ends came to 14 bases. CDR1 is SGHTA, CDR2 FQGNSA, per germline. This CDR3 is built from 16 residues.

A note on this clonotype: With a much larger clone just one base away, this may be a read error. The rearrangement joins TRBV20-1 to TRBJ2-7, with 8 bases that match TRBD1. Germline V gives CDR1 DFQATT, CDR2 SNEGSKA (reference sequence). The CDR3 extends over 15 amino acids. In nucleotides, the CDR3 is TGCAGTGCTAGAGTTATCGGGACAGGCGATTACGATCAGTACTTC. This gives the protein CSARVIGTGDYDQYF.

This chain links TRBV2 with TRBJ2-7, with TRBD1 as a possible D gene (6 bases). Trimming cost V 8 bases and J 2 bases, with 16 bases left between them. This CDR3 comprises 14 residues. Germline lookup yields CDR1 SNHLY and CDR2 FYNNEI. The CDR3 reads CASGPHRATYEQYF. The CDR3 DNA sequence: TGTGCCAGCGGGCCTCACAGGGCTACCTACGAGCAGTACTTC.